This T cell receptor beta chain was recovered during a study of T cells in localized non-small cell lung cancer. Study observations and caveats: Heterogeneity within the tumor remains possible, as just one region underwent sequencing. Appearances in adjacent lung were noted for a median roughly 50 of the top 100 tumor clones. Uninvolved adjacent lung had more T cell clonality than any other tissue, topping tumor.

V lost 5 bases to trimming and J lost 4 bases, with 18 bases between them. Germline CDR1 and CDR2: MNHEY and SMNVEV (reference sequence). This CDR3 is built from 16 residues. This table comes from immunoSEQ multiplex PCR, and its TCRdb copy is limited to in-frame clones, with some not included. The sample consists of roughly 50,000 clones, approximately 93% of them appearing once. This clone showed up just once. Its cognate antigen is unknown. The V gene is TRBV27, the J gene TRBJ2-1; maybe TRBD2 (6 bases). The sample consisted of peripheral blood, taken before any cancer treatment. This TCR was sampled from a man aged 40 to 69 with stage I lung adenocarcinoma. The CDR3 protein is CASSTPLLTSYNEQFF. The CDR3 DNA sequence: TGTGCCAGCAGTACCCCCTTGCTGACTAGTTACAATGAGCAGTTCTTC.